The clone carrying this TCR beta chain was picked up many times. What it binds is not known. The germline gives CDR1 SGHAT, CDR2 FQNNGV. V was clipped by 5 bases and J by 7 bases; unmatched bases: 12. The CDR3 spans 16 residues. Arm-PCR with iRepertoire HTBI primers amplified the CDR3 regions for these TCR beta libraries. In the original analysis: Across samples, 62 TRBV and about 15 TRBJ segments were found. TCRdb re-called the multiplex PCR reads through MiXCR, storing one row per CDR3 protein. The authors' filters were not applied to this entry. The sample lists hundreds of thousands of distinct CDR3 sequences, more than 20% occurring once. The entry originates in a study of regulatory T cells in long-lasting Graves disease. Study-wide background: Persistent Graves' disease meant over 5 years of antithyroid drugs with positive TSH receptor antibodies.

Time point reported: persistent/refractory GD, antithyroid drugs over 5 years with positive TRAb. RNA from PBMCs was the source of the TCR library. Staff took about 9 milliliters of peripheral blood and put it into EDTA tubes. Study observations and caveats: Fewer public clonotypes were shared by new patients (over 950) than by persistent patients (about 2,800).

The sample consisted of peripheral blood mononuclear cells (PBMCs), taken when the disease was refractory, from a patient treated with antithyroid drugs. The chain has TRBV11-2 and TRBJ2-2; 8 positions match TRBD1. This clonotype originated in a female donor with Graves disease. In DNA, the CDR3 is TGTGCCAGCAGCCCGGACAGGGAAATGTTCGACGGGGAGCTGTTTTTT. Its protein product is CASSPDREMFDGELFF.